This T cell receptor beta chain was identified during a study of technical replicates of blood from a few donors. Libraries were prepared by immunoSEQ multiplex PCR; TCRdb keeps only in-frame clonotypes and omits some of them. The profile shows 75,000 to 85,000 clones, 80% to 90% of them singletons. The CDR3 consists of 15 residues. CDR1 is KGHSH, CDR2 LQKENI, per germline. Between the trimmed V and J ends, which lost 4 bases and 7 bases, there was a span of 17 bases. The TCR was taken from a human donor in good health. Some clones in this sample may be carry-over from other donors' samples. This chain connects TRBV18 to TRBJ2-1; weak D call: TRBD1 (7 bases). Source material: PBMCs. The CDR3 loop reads CASSQEGAGLNEQFF. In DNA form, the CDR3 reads TGTGCCAGCTCACAGGAGGGGGCCGGCTTGAATGAGCAGTTCTTC.